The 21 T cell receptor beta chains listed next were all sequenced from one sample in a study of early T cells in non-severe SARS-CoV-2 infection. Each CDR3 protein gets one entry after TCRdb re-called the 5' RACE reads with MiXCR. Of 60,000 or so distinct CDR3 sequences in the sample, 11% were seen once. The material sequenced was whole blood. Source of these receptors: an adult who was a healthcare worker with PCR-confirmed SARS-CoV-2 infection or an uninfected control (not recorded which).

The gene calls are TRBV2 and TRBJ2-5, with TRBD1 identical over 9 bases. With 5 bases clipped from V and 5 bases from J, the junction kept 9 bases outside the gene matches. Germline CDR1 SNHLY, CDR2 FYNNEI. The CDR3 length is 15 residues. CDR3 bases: TGTGCCAGCAGTCGGGACAGGGCCCGAGTGGAGACCCAGTACTTC. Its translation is CASSRDRARVETQYF.

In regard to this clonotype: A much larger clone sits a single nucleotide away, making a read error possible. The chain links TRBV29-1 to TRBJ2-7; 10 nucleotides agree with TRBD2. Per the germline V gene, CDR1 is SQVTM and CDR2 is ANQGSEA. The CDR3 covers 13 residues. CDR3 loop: CSAELAGSFEQYF. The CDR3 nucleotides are TGCAGCGCTGAACTAGCGGGGAGCTTCGAGCAGTACTTC.

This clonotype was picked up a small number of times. The CDR3 protein is CASGGLATTKNIQYF. Here the CDR3 DNA reads TGTGCCAGCGGGGGACTAGCAACCACCAAAAACATTCAGTACTTC. The J gene is TRBJ2-4, the V gene TRBV7-9, with 9 bases that match TRBD2. From germline, CDR1 is SEHNR and CDR2 FQNEAQ (reference sequence). The V segment lost 8 bases and the J segment 2 bases; nucleotides outside the gene matches: 7. This CDR3 is 15 amino acids long.

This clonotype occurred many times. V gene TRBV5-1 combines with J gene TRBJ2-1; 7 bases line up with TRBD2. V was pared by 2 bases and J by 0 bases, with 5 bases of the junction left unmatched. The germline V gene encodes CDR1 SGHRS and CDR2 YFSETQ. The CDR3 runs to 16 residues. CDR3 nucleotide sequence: TGCGCCAGCAGCTTCCTGAGCGGGGCCTCCTACAATGAGCAGTTCTTC. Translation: CASSFLSGASYNEQFF.

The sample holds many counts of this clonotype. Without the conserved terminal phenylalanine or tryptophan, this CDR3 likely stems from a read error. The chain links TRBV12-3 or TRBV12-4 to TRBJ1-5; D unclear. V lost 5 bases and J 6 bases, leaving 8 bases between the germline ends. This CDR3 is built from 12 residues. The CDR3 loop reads CASSDPGQPQHL. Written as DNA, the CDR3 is TGTGCCAGCAGTGACCCAGGTCAGCCCCAGCATCTT.

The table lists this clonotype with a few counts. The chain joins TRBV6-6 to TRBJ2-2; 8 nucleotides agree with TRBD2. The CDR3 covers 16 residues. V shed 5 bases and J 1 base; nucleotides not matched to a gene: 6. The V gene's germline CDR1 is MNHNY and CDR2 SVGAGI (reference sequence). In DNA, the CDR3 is TGTGCCAGCAGTCAAGCGGGGGCCGAGAACACCGGGGAGCTGTTTTTT. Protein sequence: CASSQAGAENTGELFF.

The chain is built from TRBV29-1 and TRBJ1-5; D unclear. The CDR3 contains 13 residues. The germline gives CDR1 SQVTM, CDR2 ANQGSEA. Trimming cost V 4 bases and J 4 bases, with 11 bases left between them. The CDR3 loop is CSVVEHINQPQHF. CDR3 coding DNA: TGCAGCGTTGTGGAACATATTAATCAGCCCCAGCATTTT. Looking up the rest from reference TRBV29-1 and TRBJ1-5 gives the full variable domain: SAVISQKPSRDICQRGTSLTIQCQVDSQVTMMFWYRQQPGQSLTLIATANQGSEATYESGFVIDKFPISRPNLTFSTLTVSNMSPEDSSIYLCSVVEHINQPQHFGDGTRLSIL.

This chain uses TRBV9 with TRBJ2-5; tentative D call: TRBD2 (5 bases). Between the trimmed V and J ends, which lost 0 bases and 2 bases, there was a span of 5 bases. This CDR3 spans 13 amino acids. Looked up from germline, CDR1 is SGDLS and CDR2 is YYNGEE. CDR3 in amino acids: CASSVGGQETQYF. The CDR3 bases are TGTGCCAGCAGCGTAGGCGGGCAAGAGACCCAGTACTTC.

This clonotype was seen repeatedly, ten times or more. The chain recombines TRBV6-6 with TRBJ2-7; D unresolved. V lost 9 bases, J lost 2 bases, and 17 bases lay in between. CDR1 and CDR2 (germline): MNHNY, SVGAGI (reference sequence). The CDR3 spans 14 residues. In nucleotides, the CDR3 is TGTGCCAGTACGTACCAGGTGCCCACCTACGAGCAGTACTTC. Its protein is CASTYQVPTYEQYF.

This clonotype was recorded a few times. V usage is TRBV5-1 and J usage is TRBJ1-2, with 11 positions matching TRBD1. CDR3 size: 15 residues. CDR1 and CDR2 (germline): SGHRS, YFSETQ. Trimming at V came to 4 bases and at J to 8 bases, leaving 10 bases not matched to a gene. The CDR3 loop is CASSPRTGGARGYTF. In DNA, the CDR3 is TGCGCCAGCAGCCCCCGGACAGGGGGCGCCAGGGGCTACACCTTC.

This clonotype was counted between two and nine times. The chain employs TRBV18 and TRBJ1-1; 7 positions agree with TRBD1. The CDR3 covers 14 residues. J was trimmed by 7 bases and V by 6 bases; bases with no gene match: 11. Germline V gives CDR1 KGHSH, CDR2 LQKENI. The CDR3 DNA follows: TGTGCCAGCTCTGGACAGGTCAATACCTTTGAAGCTTTCTTT. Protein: CASSGQVNTFEAFF.

The CDR3 sequence: CASSLAEDSASHVQHF. CDR3 DNA: TGTGCCAGCAGCTTAGCGGAGGACAGCGCATCTCATGTGCAGCATTTT. The V and J genes are TRBV7-9 and TRBJ1-5; D might be TRBD1 (6 bases). The V and J ends lost 0 bases and 13 bases respectively, with 22 bases between them. The length of the CDR3 is 16 residues. Germline CDR1 and CDR2: SEHNR and FQNEAQ (reference sequence).

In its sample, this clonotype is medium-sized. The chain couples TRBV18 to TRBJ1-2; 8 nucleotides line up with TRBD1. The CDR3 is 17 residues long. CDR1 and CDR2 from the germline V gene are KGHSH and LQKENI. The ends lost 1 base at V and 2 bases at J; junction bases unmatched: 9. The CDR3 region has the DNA TGTGCCAGCTCACCACTCGGGCCAAACAGGGGGAACTATGGCTACACCTTC. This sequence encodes CASSPLGPNRGNYGYTF.

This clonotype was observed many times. The CDR3: CASSPTGGHGYTF. The CDR3, as DNA: TGTGCCAGTAGTCCGACAGGGGGCCATGGCTACACCTTC. V gene TRBV19 combines with J gene TRBJ1-2; 10 bases align to TRBD1. CDR3 length: 13 amino acids. Germline lookup yields CDR1 LNHDA and CDR2 SQIVND (reference sequence). V was pared by 5 bases and J by 6 bases, with 3 bases of the junction left unmatched.

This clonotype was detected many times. CDR3 coding DNA: TGTGCCAGCAGCCCAGGGACGCATGGAAACACCATATATTTT. It encodes CASSPGTHGNTIYF. V and J are TRBV7-9 and TRBJ1-3, with D tentatively TRBD1 (5 bases). V shed 5 bases and J shed 3 bases, with 11 bases lying between them. The CDR3 sequence is 14 residues long. Germline V gene lookup returns CDR1 SEHNR and CDR2 FQNEAQ (reference sequence).

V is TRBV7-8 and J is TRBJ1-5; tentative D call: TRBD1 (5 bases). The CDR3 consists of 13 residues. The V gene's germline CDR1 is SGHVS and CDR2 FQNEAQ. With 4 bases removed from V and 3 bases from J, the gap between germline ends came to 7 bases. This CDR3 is CASSWDLNQPQHF. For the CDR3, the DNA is TGTGCCAGCAGCTGGGACCTCAATCAGCCCCAGCATTTT.

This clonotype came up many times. This CDR3 reads CASSYSMGTVYGYTF. CDR3 DNA: TGTGCCAGCAGTTACTCGATGGGGACAGTCTATGGCTACACCTTC. V gene TRBV6-5 combines with J gene TRBJ1-2, with TRBD1 matching 7 bases. The ends lost 0 bases at V and 4 bases at J; junction bases unmatched: 5. CDR3 length: 15 residues. Germline V gene lookup returns CDR1 MNHEY and CDR2 SVGAGI.

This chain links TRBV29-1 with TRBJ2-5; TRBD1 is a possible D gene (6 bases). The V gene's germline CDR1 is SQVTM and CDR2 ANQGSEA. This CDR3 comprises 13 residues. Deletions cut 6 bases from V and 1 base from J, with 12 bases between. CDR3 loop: CSVRTGSQETQYF. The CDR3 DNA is TGCAGCGTCCGAACAGGGTCCCAAGAGACCCAGTACTTC.

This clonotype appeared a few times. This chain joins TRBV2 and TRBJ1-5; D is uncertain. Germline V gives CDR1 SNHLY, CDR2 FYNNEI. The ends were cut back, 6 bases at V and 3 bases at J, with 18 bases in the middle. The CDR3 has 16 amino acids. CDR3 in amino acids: CASSFWASPNNQPQHF. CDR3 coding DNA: TGTGCCAGCAGCTTTTGGGCCAGCCCAAACAATCAGCCCCAGCATTTT.

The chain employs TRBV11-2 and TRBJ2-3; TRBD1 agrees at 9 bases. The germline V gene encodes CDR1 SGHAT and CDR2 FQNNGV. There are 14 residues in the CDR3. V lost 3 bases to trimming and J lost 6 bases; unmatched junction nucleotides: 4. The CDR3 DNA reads TGTGCCAGCAGCTTCCGGGACAGGGTCGATACGCAGTATTTT. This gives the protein CASSFRDRVDTQYF.

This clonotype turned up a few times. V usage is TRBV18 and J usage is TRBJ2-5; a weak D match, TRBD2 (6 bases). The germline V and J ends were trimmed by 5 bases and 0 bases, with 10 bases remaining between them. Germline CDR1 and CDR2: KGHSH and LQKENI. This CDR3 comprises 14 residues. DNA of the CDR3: TGTGCCAGCTCATCAGGGAGGTACCAAGAGACCCAGTACTTC. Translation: CASSSGRYQETQYF. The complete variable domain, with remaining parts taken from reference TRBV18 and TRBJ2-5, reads NAGVMQNPRHLVRRRGQEARLRCSPMKGHSHVYWYRQLPEEGLKFMVYLQKENIIDESGMPKERFSAEFPKEGPSILRIQQVVRGDSAAYFCASSSGRYQETQYFGPGTRLLVL.